The 2 T cell receptor beta chains presented below share a single source sample, sequenced in a study of blood T cell repertoires in COVID-19. The table came from immunoSEQ multiplex PCR; TCRdb's copy has only in-frame clones and leaves some out. The data hold 250,000 to 400,000 clones, with around nine tenths observed a single time. The specimen sequenced was PBMCs or T cells enriched from blood (not recorded which). The receptor set was obtained from a man in his sixties who had recovered from COVID-19.

The rearrangement links TRBV18 to TRBJ1-1, with D perhaps TRBD1 (5 bases). CDR1 KGHSH and CDR2 LQKENI come from the germline V gene. Trimming cost V 0 bases and J 2 bases, with 10 bases left between them. The CDR3 has 15 residues. The DNA of the CDR3 is TGTGCCAGCTCACCACCAGGGGCGATCAACACTGAAGCTTTCTTT. Translated: CASSPPGAINTEAFF.

The table lists this clone with a few counts. This sequence joins TRBV2 and TRBJ1-1, with 12 bases lining up with TRBD1. Germline loops: CDR1 SNHLY, CDR2 FYNNEI. V dropped 6 bases and J dropped 5; count of bases not matched to a gene: 10. The CDR3 runs 16 residues. Written as DNA, the CDR3 is TGTGCCAGCAGCGACCGGGACAGGGGGCGAGATACTGAAGCTTTCTTT. Its protein is CASSDRDRGRDTEAFF. Drawing the rest from reference TRBV2 and TRBJ1-1, the complete variable domain is EPEVTQTPSHQVTQMGQEVILRCVPISNHLYFYWYRQILGQKVEFLVSFYNNEISEKSEIFDDQFSVERPDGSNFTLKIRSTKLEDSAMYFCASSDRDRGRDTEAFFGQGTRLTVV.